Listed here are 32 T cell receptor beta chains from one sample, sequenced in a study of T-cell memory formation after mild COVID-19. MiXCR, run by TCRdb on the 5' RACE reads, gives a single entry per CDR3 protein. This sample carries 540,000 or so distinct CDR3 sequences, 20% of them seen once, and the ten largest clones take around 13%. Sequencing was done on a sample of PBMCs or a T cell subset sorted from them (not recorded which). These receptors all stem from an adult woman who had mild COVID-19 (a few samples of this study predate the infection). Cell type and time point are not known.

The V call is TRBV29-1, the J call TRBJ2-3; possible D gene TRBD1, 5 bases. The CDR3 spans 16 residues. CDR1 is SQVTM, CDR2 ANQGSEA, per germline. Trimming left V 5 bases short and J 0 bases short, with 18 bases between. Here the CDR3 DNA reads TGCAGCGTTCAGGCCCTCCCAGGGTCTAGCACAGATACGCAGTATTTT. Translated: CSVQALPGSSTDTQYF.

The V call is TRBV6-5, the J call TRBJ2-2; TRBD2 might be the D (5 bases). The CDR3 covers 15 residues. Germline CDR1 is MNHEY and CDR2 is SVGAGI. V gave up 2 bases and J gave up 4 bases, with 11 bases separating them. The CDR3 DNA sequence: TGTGCCAGCAGTTACGGAGGAATAGGCACCGGGGAGCTGTTTTTT. This gives the protein CASSYGGIGTGELFF.

This clonotype was found a few times. The gene calls are TRBV29-1 and TRBJ2-1, with 9 positions matching TRBD2. V was pared by 1 base and J by 12 bases, with 4 bases of the junction left unmatched. CDR1 is SQVTM and CDR2 is ANQGSEA in the germline V gene. The CDR3 covers 12 residues. The CDR3 sequence is CSVEVPTSGQFF. The CDR3 region has the DNA TGCAGCGTTGAAGTTCCGACTAGCGGGCAGTTCTTC.

This clonotype has only a few counts. The V gene is TRBV4-2, the J gene TRBJ1-2; the D gene is possibly TRBD1 (6 bases). Germline lookup yields CDR1 LGHNA and CDR2 YNFKEQ. This CDR3 region has 16 residues. Trimming left V 3 bases short and J 8 bases short, with 22 bases between. CDR3 in amino acids: CASSQYREGGNSGYTF. CDR3 nucleotides: TGTGCCAGCAGCCAGTACAGGGAAGGGGGAAATAGCGGCTACACCTTC.

This clonotype turned up a few times. The gene calls are TRBV6-5 and TRBJ2-5; tentative D call: TRBD1 (6 bases). Germline lookup yields CDR1 MNHEY and CDR2 SVGAGI. Trimming stripped 8 bases from V and 5 bases from J, with 15 bases between. This CDR3 has 13 amino acids. DNA of the CDR3: TGTGCCAGCGGGGACAAATTTCGTGAGACCCAGTACTTC. Protein sequence: CASGDKFRETQYF.

This chain links TRBV12-3 or TRBV12-4 with TRBJ2-7; TRBD2 matches 15 bases. The J segment lost 5 bases and the V segment lost 6 bases, leaving 14 bases of the junction unmatched. This CDR3 region has 18 residues. The CDR3 loop reads CASRPGLAGGHWDNEQYF. The CDR3 coding sequence is TGTGCCAGCAGACCCGGACTAGCGGGGGGGCATTGGGACAACGAGCAGTACTTC.

This clonotype came up a few times. This sequence joins TRBV4-2 and TRBJ1-2; no clear D gene. Trimming cost V 5 bases and J 2 bases, with 15 bases left between them. The CDR3 length is 15 residues. Germline CDR1 is LGHNA and CDR2 is YNFKEQ. The CDR3 DNA follows: TGTGCCAGCAGCGGTCTCGGGGAGAGAAACTATGGCTACACCTTC. Translated, it gives CASSGLGERNYGYTF.

The chain links TRBV3-1 to TRBJ2-3, with D hard to call. V was pared by 0 bases and J by 4 bases, with 14 bases between. Per germline, CDR1 LGHDT and CDR2 YNNKEL (reference sequence). The CDR3 contains 16 residues. The CDR3 loop is CASSQDEHPKADTQYF. Written as DNA, the CDR3 is TGTGCCAGCAGCCAAGATGAGCACCCTAAGGCAGATACGCAGTATTTT.

V gene TRBV7-2 combines with J gene TRBJ2-1, with 9 bases identical to TRBD1. Trimming at V came to 1 base and at J to 0 bases, leaving 7 bases not matched to a gene. Germline V CDR1 and CDR2: SGHTA, FQGNSA. The CDR3 length is 18 residues. The DNA for the CDR3 is TGTGCCAGCAGCTTAGGTCTACAGGGGGCGAGCTCCTACAATGAGCAGTTCTTC. This gives the protein CASSLGLQGASSYNEQFF.

The chain uses TRBV28 and TRBJ2-7, with TRBD2 identical over 7 bases. The trim removed 7 bases at V and 2 bases at J, leaving 11 bases unmatched. Germline CDR1 and CDR2: MDHEN and SYDVKM. This CDR3 is built from 15 residues. In DNA, the CDR3 is TGTGCCAGCACCGGAAGGGGCGGGAGCCCCTACGAGCAGTACTTC. Translation gives CASTGRGGSPYEQYF.

This clonotype turned up a few times. The V gene is TRBV5-1, the J gene TRBJ2-2; a weak D match, TRBD2 (6 bases). V lost 7 bases and J lost 5, with 18 bases in between. Germline lookup yields CDR1 SGHRS and CDR2 YFSETQ. CDR3 size: 15 residues. The CDR3 coding sequence is TGCGCCAGCCGGCGCGGGGATTCGAGAACCGGGGAGCTGTTTTTT. Amino acid sequence: CASRRGDSRTGELFF.

The rearrangement joins TRBV3-1 to TRBJ1-5; 8 bases are a match to TRBD1. Germline V gene data show CDR1 as LGHDT and CDR2 as YNNKEL (reference sequence). V shed 3 bases and J 5 bases; nucleotides not matched to a gene: 3. The CDR3 sequence is 14 residues long. The CDR3 reads CASSQRQGHQPQHF. In nucleotides, the CDR3 is TGTGCCAGCAGCCAGAGACAGGGGCATCAGCCCCAGCATTTT.

This rearrangement joins TRBV5-1 to TRBJ2-1; 9 bases fit TRBD2. This CDR3 has 15 residues. Trimming cost V 4 bases and J 7 bases; bases outside gene matches: 9. CDR1 is SGHRS, CDR2 YFSETQ, per germline. The chain's CDR3 is CASSRLAGFTNEQFF. CDR3 nucleotides: TGCGCCAGCAGCCGGCTAGCGGGGTTTACGAATGAGCAGTTCTTC.

There are a few counts of this clonotype. The chain links TRBV6-5 to TRBJ2-1, with a weak D call TRBD2 (5 bases). This CDR3 is 16 amino acids long. The germline gives CDR1 MNHEY, CDR2 SVGAGI. Between the trimmed V and J ends, which lost 6 bases and 2 bases, there was a span of 17 bases. The CDR3 sequence: CASSNLDAGAYNEQFF. CDR3 sequence (DNA): TGTGCCAGCAGCAACCTGGACGCCGGGGCCTACAATGAGCAGTTCTTC.

The table lists this clonotype with a few counts. The genes are TRBV12-5 and TRBJ2-3, with 10 bases aligning to TRBD1. CDR1 is LGHNT, CDR2 FRNRAP, per germline. V shed 5 bases, J shed 5 bases, and the junction held 4 bases outside the gene matches. CDR3 length equals 14 residues. CDR3 protein: CASGQGQGIDTQYF. For the CDR3, the DNA is TGTGCTAGTGGTCAGGGACAGGGGATAGATACGCAGTATTTT.

The rearrangement links TRBV4-3 to TRBJ2-7, with unresolved D. Trimming shortened V by 0 bases and J by 7 bases, and 13 bases separated the two germline ends. Germline assignment: CDR1 LGHNA and CDR2 YSLEER. This CDR3 is 14 amino acids long. This chain's CDR3 is CASSQEVGPREQYF. The CDR3 nucleotides read TGCGCCAGCAGCCAAGAAGTAGGACCGCGGGAGCAGTACTTC.

This clonotype was counted between two and nine times. This chain uses TRBV19 with TRBJ2-1; 13 bases align to TRBD2. Germline V gene data show CDR1 as LNHDA and CDR2 as SQIVND (reference sequence). V lost 6 bases and J lost 9; bases outside the gene matches: 5. The CDR3 consists of 14 residues. The CDR3 protein is CASSGLAGVGEQFF. CDR3 coding DNA: TGTGCCAGTAGCGGACTAGCGGGAGTAGGTGAGCAGTTCTTC.

The chain is built from TRBV4-3 and TRBJ2-5; TRBD2 matches 11 bases. This CDR3 has 15 amino acids. Germline assignment: CDR1 LGHNA and CDR2 YSLEER. Trimming cost V 2 bases and J 5 bases; bases outside gene matches: 4. CDR3 amino acids: CASSQTGTSGETQYF. CDR3 DNA: TGCGCCAGCAGCCAAACAGGGACTAGCGGTGAGACCCAGTACTTC.

The genes are TRBV3-1 and TRBJ1-1; D remains unclear. V was pared by 1 base and J by 0 bases, with 6 bases between. This CDR3 region has 14 residues. Per germline, CDR1 LGHDT and CDR2 YNNKEL (reference sequence). The CDR3 region is CASSQAGVNTEAFF. DNA for the CDR3: TGTGCCAGCAGCCAAGCAGGAGTGAACACTGAAGCTTTCTTT.

This chain connects TRBV4-1 to TRBJ1-1; maybe TRBD1 (5 bases). Deletions cut 4 bases from V and 2 bases from J, with 11 bases between. Germline-derived CDR1 and CDR2 are MGHRA and YSYEKL. CDR3 length: 14 residues. The CDR3 DNA sequence: TGCGCCAGCAGCCTCCTACAGGCCAACACTGAAGCTTTCTTT. Encoded protein: CASSLLQANTEAFF.

The rearrangement joins TRBV12-3 or TRBV12-4 to TRBJ1-5, with D uncertain. Trimming removed 5 bases from V and 0 bases from J, with 17 bases in between. CDR3 size: 17 residues. The CDR3 protein is CASSPIGPLVSNQPQHF. In nucleotides, the CDR3 is TGTGCCAGCAGTCCCATCGGACCGCTCGTTAGCAATCAGCCCCAGCATTTT.

J is TRBJ2-4 and V is TRBV27; 10 nucleotides match TRBD2. CDR1 is MNHEY, CDR2 SMNVEV, per germline (reference sequence). Losses at the gene ends were 4 bases for V and 8 bases for J; bases not matched to a gene: 11. CDR3 length: 16 amino acids. The CDR3 DNA sequence: TGTGCCAGCAGTTCCCGAACAGCGGGGGGGCTTGACATTCAGTACTTC. This encodes CASSSRTAGGLDIQYF.

This clonotype was counted a few times. V usage is TRBV27 and J usage is TRBJ2-5; possible D gene TRBD1, 6 bases. Germline V CDR1 and CDR2: MNHEY, SMNVEV (reference sequence). This CDR3 comprises 15 residues. Trimming stripped 4 bases from V and 2 bases from J, with 14 bases between. Here the CDR3 DNA reads TGTGCCAGCAGTTCTCGACAGGTTCGGCAAGAGACCCAGTACTTC. Translation: CASSSRQVRQETQYF.

This clonotype was found a few times. The chain recombines TRBV18 with TRBJ2-3; D may correspond to TRBD1 or TRBD2 (5 bases each). This CDR3 has 17 amino acids. Per the germline V gene, CDR1 is KGHSH and CDR2 is LQKENI. Trimming took off 0 bases at V and 4 bases at J, with 17 bases between the two ends. The CDR3 DNA reads as TGTGCCAGCTCACCACCGAGGGGCTCAACGGGTCCAGATACGCAGTATTTT. It yields the protein CASSPPRGSTGPDTQYF.

This chain links TRBV5-5 with TRBJ1-1, with 11 bases identical to TRBD1. Germline V CDR1 and CDR2: SGHKS, YYEKEE (reference sequence). The V and J ends lost 2 bases and 7 bases, in that order; junction bases with no gene match: 7. This CDR3 contains 15 residues. CDR3 in DNA: TGTGCCAGCAGCTTTGCCAGGACAGGGGGCCATGAAGCTTTCTTT. Amino acids: CASSFARTGGHEAFF. The whole variable domain, remainder taken from reference TRBV5-5 and TRBJ1-1, is DAGVTQSPTHLIKTRGQQVTLRCSPISGHKSVSWYQQVLGQGPQFIFQYYEKEERGRGNFPDRFSARQFPNYSSELNVNALLLGDSALYLCASSFARTGGHEAFFGQGTRLTVV.

This clonotype was seen ten or more times. V is TRBV7-9 and J is TRBJ1-1; D not resolved. Trimming cost V 3 bases and J 6 bases, with 5 bases left between them. CDR3 length: 11 residues. Looked up from germline, CDR1 is SEHNR and CDR2 is FQNEAQ (reference sequence). CDR3 residues: CASSFGSEAFF. The CDR3 DNA sequence: TGTGCCAGCAGCTTTGGCTCTGAAGCTTTCTTT.

This clonotype showed up just a few times. The V gene is TRBV20-1, the J gene TRBJ1-4; TRBD1 is a possible D gene (5 bases). The V gene's germline CDR1 is DFQATT and CDR2 SNEGSKA (reference sequence). The V gene lost 1 base and the J gene lost 8 bases, with 17 bases spanning the gap. The CDR3 runs to 15 residues. CDR3 sequence: CSARAEGRGVEKLFF. The CDR3, as DNA: TGCAGTGCTAGAGCAGAAGGGCGGGGGGTAGAAAAACTGTTTTTT.

This clonotype was observed a handful of times. This chain uses TRBV9 with TRBJ2-3; D gene ambiguous. The V gene lost 0 bases and the J gene lost 0 bases, with 8 bases spanning the gap. The CDR3 contains 15 residues. CDR1 and CDR2 (germline): SGDLS, YYNGEE. The DNA of the CDR3 is TGTGCCAGCAGCGTAGGGGTCGGAAGCACAGATACGCAGTATTTT. Its translation is CASSVGVGSTDTQYF. The complete variable domain, with remaining parts taken from reference TRBV9 and TRBJ2-3, reads DSGVTQTPKHLITATGQRVTLRCSPRSGDLSVYWYQQSLDQGLQFLIQYYNGEERAKGNILERFSAQQFPDLHSELNLSSLELGDSALYFCASSVGVGSTDTQYFGPGTRLTVL.

V gene TRBV5-1 combines with J gene TRBJ1-6; no firm D call. CDR3 length: 14 residues. The germline V gene encodes CDR1 SGHRS and CDR2 YFSETQ. V was shortened by 0 bases and J by 5 bases, with 6 bases between the two germline ends. This CDR3 reads CASSLVGNNSPLHF. The DNA for the CDR3 is TGCGCCAGCAGCTTGGTCGGGAATAATTCACCCCTCCACTTT.

This sequence joins TRBV5-6 and TRBJ2-5; the D gene could be TRBD1 or TRBD2 (5 bases each). In germline, CDR1 is SGHDT, CDR2 YYEEEE. The CDR3 totals 17 residues. Trimming took off 3 bases at V and 5 bases at J, with 23 bases between the two ends. The CDR3 nucleotides are TGTGCCAGCAGCTCCCCCATAGGGGACGGGGTCCGGGAGACCCAGTACTTC. As protein: CASSSPIGDGVRETQYF.

The chain uses TRBV5-1 and TRBJ2-3, with D possibly TRBD1 on 5 matching bases. Germline V gene data show CDR1 as SGHRS and CDR2 as YFSETQ. CDR3 size: 17 residues. Deletions cut 0 bases from V and 2 bases from J, with 16 bases between. CDR3 nucleotide sequence: TGCGCCAGCAGCTTGGGTCGCAGGGCTCTAGTCACAGATACGCAGTATTTT. This sequence encodes CASSLGRRALVTDTQYF.

This clonotype was detected only a few times. The chain carries TRBV12-3 or TRBV12-4 and TRBJ1-1; D possibly corresponds to TRBD1 (6 bases). The V and J ends lost 2 bases and 3 bases respectively, with 22 bases between them. The CDR3 covers 18 residues. This CDR3 is CASSLYPPQRQEHTEAFF. DNA of the CDR3: TGTGCCAGCAGTTTATATCCTCCGCAGCGACAGGAACACACTGAAGCTTTCTTT.